The 9 T cell receptor beta chains below come from one sample, sequenced in a study of cytomegalovirus exposure and HLA in healthy donors. PCR involved 60 Vbeta and 13 Jbeta primers. Sequenced by immunoSEQ multiplex PCR; TCRdb stores in-frame clones only, minus some. This specimen shows 200,000 or so clones; the ten leading clones hold roughly 0.74%. Sequencing used PBMCs. Receptors were obtained from a boy aged 10-17 years in good health and CMV-seronegative.

This chain connects TRBV2 to TRBJ1-2; possible D gene TRBD1, 5 bases. V lost 10 bases, J lost 8 bases, and 14 bases lay in between. Looked up from germline, CDR1 is SNHLY and CDR2 is FYNNEI. This CDR3 is 11 amino acids long. CDR3 amino acids: CANLPGDGYTF. DNA of the CDR3: TGTGCCAACCTCCCGGGGGACGGCTACACCTTC.

This rearrangement joins TRBV30 to TRBJ2-1; D perhaps matches TRBD2 (7 bases). CDR1 is GTSNPN, CDR2 SVGIG, per germline (reference sequence). This CDR3 contains 16 residues. Trimming stripped 2 bases from V and 3 bases from J, with 17 bases between. The DNA for the CDR3 is TGTGCCTGGAGTCGCACAGGGAGGGATAGCTACAATGAGCAGTTCTTC. It codes for CAWSRTGRDSYNEQFF.

This chain connects TRBV28 to TRBJ2-7; TRBD2 is a possible D gene (5 bases). The CDR3 sequence is 16 residues long. Per the germline V gene, CDR1 is MDHEN and CDR2 is SYDVKM. V lost 4 bases and J lost 2, with 18 bases in between. The CDR3 DNA reads as TGTGCCAGCAGTTCCCCGTATCCGGCGGGCGCCTACGAGCAGTACTTC. This gives the protein CASSSPYPAGAYEQYF.

The chain carries TRBV7-2 and TRBJ2-5; maybe TRBD2 (7 bases). The better agreement between TRBJ2-7 and the DNA end casts doubt on the J call. Germline V gene data show CDR1 as SGHTA and CDR2 as FQGNSA. The CDR3 has 15 amino acids. Here the CDR3 reads CASSLGEGVSYEQYF. The CDR3 nucleotides are TGTGCCAGCAGCTTAGGGGAGGGGGTTAGCTACGAGCAGTACTTC.

The gene calls are TRBV29-1 and TRBJ2-3, with 11 positions matching TRBD2. After removal of 2 bases from V and 6 bases from J, the junction contained 13 bases not matched to a gene. The CDR3 contains 17 residues. The germline gives CDR1 SQVTM, CDR2 ANQGSEA. The CDR3 nucleotides read TGCAGCGTTGAACCCCTAGCGGGGGGAGTCCTCAGGGATACGCAGTATTTT. Protein: CSVEPLAGGVLRDTQYF.

The J gene is TRBJ2-1, the V gene TRBV10-3; D may be TRBD2 (7 bases). CDR1 ENHRY and CDR2 SYGVKD come from the germline V gene. This CDR3 comprises 16 residues. The ends were cut back, 4 bases at V and 4 bases at J, with 17 bases in the middle. The CDR3: CAISVGGQNNYNEQFF. DNA of the CDR3: TGTGCCATCAGTGTCGGGGGGCAAAATAATTACAATGAGCAGTTCTTC.

The chain employs TRBV6-1 and TRBJ2-1; the D is unclear. V was cut by 8 bases and J by 8 bases, with 16 bases left in between. The length of the CDR3 is 13 residues. The germline V gene has CDR1 MNHNS and CDR2 SASEGT. The CDR3 sequence: CASPPPWSDEQFF. In nucleotides, the CDR3 is TGTGCCAGCCCCCCCCCATGGAGCGATGAGCAGTTCTTC.

V is TRBV28 and J is TRBJ2-5; TRBD2 is a possible D gene (6 bases). The assigned J gene may be wrong: the sequence end matches TRBJ2-7 better. Germline V lookup: CDR1 MDHEN, CDR2 SYDVKM. The CDR3 is made up of 13 amino acids. CDR3 region: CASSTGLPSEQYF. Written as DNA, the CDR3 is TGTGCCAGCAGTACGGGACTCCCCTCCGAGCAGTACTTC.

This rearrangement joins TRBV30 to TRBJ1-5; 8 bases agree with TRBD1. Unmatched junction bases numbered 12, after V lost 8 bases and J lost 6 bases. CDR3 length: 14 residues. Germline V gives CDR1 GTSNPN, CDR2 SVGIG (reference sequence). CDR3 DNA: TGTGCCCCTGTTCTGACCAGGGGGCTTCAGCCCCAGCATTTT. As protein: CAPVLTRGLQPQHF.